This T cell receptor (beta chain) was retrieved from a study of blood T cell repertoires in COVID-19. Study overall: Collection of acute and convalescent COVID-19 samples took place in the United States, Italy and Spain. In each case, the material was cDNA or gDNA derived from T cells, B-cell-depleted T cells, or PBMCs.

Per the study methods: Nucleated cell number was recorded as an estimate derived from reference gene primer amplification. Method: immunoSEQ multiplex PCR; TCRdb's copy keeps in-frame clones and lacks some. V, J and clone size are taken as reported in that table, and D and trimming were inferred from the DNA itself. This sample carries 150,000 to 200,000 clones, 80% to 85% of them seen once, and the ten largest clones take 6% to 8%. Seattle cases were enrolled at active infection and followed longitudinally. Trimming pared 3 bases from V and 4 bases from J, leaving 7 bases between. Germline CDR1 and CDR2: MNHEY and SVGEGT. The CDR3 runs to 13 residues.

The receptor comes from a woman aged 65 to 85 with COVID-19, enrolled during active disease. The sequenced material came from peripheral blood. The gene calls are TRBV6-2 or TRBV6-3 and TRBJ1-5; D unclear. The CDR3 coding sequence is TGTGCCAGCAGTTATTGGCTTAATCAGCCCCAGCATTTT. Amino acids: CASSYWLNQPQHF.